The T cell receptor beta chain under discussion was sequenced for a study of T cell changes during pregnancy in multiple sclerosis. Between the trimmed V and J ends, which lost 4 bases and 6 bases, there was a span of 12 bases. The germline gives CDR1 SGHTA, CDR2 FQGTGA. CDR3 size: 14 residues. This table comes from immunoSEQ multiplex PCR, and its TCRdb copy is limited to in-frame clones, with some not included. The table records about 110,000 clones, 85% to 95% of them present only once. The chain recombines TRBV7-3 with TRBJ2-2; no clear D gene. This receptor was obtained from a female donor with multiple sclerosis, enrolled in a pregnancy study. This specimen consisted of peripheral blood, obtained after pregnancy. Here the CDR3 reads CASSSLGGPGELFF. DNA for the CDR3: TGTGCCAGCAGCTCCTTAGGCGGTCCCGGGGAGCTGTTTTTT.